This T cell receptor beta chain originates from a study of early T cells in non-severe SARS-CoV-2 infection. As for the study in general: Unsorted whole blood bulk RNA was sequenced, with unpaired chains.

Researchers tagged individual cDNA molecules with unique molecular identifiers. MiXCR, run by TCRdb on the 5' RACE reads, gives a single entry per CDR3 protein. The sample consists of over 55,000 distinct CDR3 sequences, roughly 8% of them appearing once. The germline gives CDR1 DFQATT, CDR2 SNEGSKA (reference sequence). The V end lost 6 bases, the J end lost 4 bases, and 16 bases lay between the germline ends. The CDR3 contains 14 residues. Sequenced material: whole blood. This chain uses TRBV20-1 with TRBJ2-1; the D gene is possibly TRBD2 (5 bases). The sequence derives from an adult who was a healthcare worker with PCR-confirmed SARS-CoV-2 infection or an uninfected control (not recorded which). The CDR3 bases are TGCAGTGCCCGCCAGCGGAGAAGGTACAATGAGCAGTTCTTC. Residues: CSARQRRRYNEQFF.